These 10 T cell receptor beta chains came from one sample sequenced in a study of PD-L1 blockade in urothelial cancer. The table came from immunoSEQ multiplex PCR; TCRdb's copy has only in-frame clones and leaves some out. The table has around 80,000 clones, approximately 90% seen once. The material was PBMCs, obtained around atezolizumab (anti-PD-L1) treatment. The receptors were gathered from a woman in her sixties or seventies with urothelial cancer.

The genes are TRBV6-1 and TRBJ1-5; possibly TRBD1 for D (5 bases). The CDR3 length is 13 residues. V was shortened by 5 bases and J by 5 bases, with 10 bases between the two germline ends. Looked up from germline, CDR1 is MNHNS and CDR2 is SASEGT. Here the CDR3 DNA reads TGTGCCAGCAGTACAGGATTTGATCAGCCCCAGCATTTT. Amino acids: CASSTGFDQPQHF.

The chain carries TRBV10-1 and TRBJ1-4; possibly TRBD1 for D (6 bases). V dropped 6 bases and J dropped 7 bases, with 12 bases sitting between them. CDR1 and CDR2 (germline): WNHNN, SYGVQD (reference sequence). The CDR3 length is 13 residues. CDR3: CASSSGQSEKLFF. The CDR3 nucleotides read TGCGCCAGCAGCAGCGGACAGTCTGAAAAACTGTTTTTT.

This clone appeared once. V usage is TRBV7-6 and J usage is TRBJ2-2; D not resolved. CDR1 is SGHVS, CDR2 FNYEAQ, per germline. The CDR3 loop spans 17 amino acids. The germline V and J ends were trimmed by 2 bases and 0 bases, with 13 bases remaining between them. The CDR3 spells CASSLTASTANTGELFF. The CDR3 nucleotides are TGTGCCAGCAGCTTAACTGCCTCGACTGCGAACACCGGGGAGCTGTTTTTT. The whole variable domain, remainder taken from reference TRBV7-6 and TRBJ2-2, is GAGVSQSPRYKVTKRGQDVALRCDPISGHVSLYWYRQALGQGPEFLTYFNYEAQQDKSGLPNDRFSAERPEGSISTLTIQRTEQRDSAMYRCASSLTASTANTGELFFGEGSRLTVL.

This sequence joins TRBV2 and TRBJ2-5; 9 positions match TRBD1. CDR3 length: 15 residues. The V gene's germline CDR1 is SNHLY and CDR2 FYNNEI. With V trimmed by 2 bases and J by 3 bases, 4 bases remained unmatched. CDR3 protein: CASSEFGTGKETQYF. CDR3 nucleotide sequence: TGTGCCAGCAGTGAATTTGGGACAGGGAAAGAGACCCAGTACTTC.

DNA for the CDR3: TGTGCCAGCAGTAGGGAGCCCTTGGATACGCAGTATTTT. Amino acid sequence: CASSREPLDTQYF. The chain links TRBV2 to TRBJ2-3; D perhaps matches TRBD2 (5 bases). The CDR3 covers 13 residues. Trimming shortened V by 5 bases and J by 6 bases, and 12 bases separated the two germline ends. Germline CDR1 is SNHLY and CDR2 is FYNNEI.

This chain uses TRBV5-5 with TRBJ1-1, with 7 bases identical to TRBD1. The CDR3 is 14 amino acids. Germline values: CDR1 SGHKS, CDR2 YYEKEE (reference sequence). The junction had 6 bases not matched to a gene; V was cut back by 2 bases and J by 5 bases. CDR3 in DNA: TGTGCCAGCAGCTTTGGACAGGTCGGGACTGAAGCTTTCTTT. As protein: CASSFGQVGTEAFF.

V usage is TRBV2 and J usage is TRBJ1-5; 7 nucleotides agree with TRBD1. The CDR3 spans 14 residues. The germline V gene has CDR1 SNHLY and CDR2 FYNNEI. V lost 6 bases and J lost 7; bases outside the gene matches: 9. The CDR3 here is CASSQQGPGQPQHF. The DNA for the CDR3 is TGTGCCAGCAGCCAACAGGGGCCCGGACAGCCCCAGCATTTT.

This rearrangement joins TRBV29-1 to TRBJ2-1; D is unclear. Germline values: CDR1 SQVTM, CDR2 ANQGSEA. This CDR3 contains 14 residues. Trimming pared 1 base from V and 0 bases from J, leaving 7 bases between. This chain's CDR3 is CSVEAHSSYNEQFF. The CDR3 DNA reads as TGCAGCGTTGAAGCCCACAGCTCCTACAATGAGCAGTTCTTC.

Comment on this clone: The sample has other DNA sequences that encode this CDR3 too. The chain has TRBV5-6 and TRBJ2-7; no clear D. Deletions cut 0 bases from V and 0 bases from J, with 4 bases between. The CDR3 extends over 13 amino acids. CDR1 and CDR2 from the germline V gene are SGHDT and YYEEEE. The CDR3 region is CASSLGSSYEQYF. CDR3 in DNA: TGTGCCAGCAGCTTGGGTAGCTCCTACGAGCAGTACTTC.

The V gene is TRBV7-9, the J gene TRBJ2-4; 8 nucleotides agree with TRBD1. Germline V gene lookup returns CDR1 SEHNR and CDR2 FQNEAQ (reference sequence). The CDR3 sequence is 15 residues long. Trimming cost V 3 bases and J 1 base; bases outside gene matches: 2. The CDR3 sequence: CASSFRTGAKNIQYF. The CDR3 nucleotides read TGTGCCAGCAGCTTCAGGACAGGGGCCAAAAACATTCAGTACTTC.